These 30 T cell receptor beta chains were all obtained from the same sample, sequenced in a study of CD8+ T cells in alopecia areata. Extracted RNA was reverse transcribed into cDNA, the sequencing template. Here immunoSEQ multiplex PCR was the method, and the copy in TCRdb shows in-frame clones only, minus some. The sample lists about 140,000 clones, 75% to 85% occurring once. Specified treatment: oral pan-JAK inhibitor, 5-10 mg twice daily. Specimen: CD8+ T cells sorted from blood, collected at week 4, from a patient treated with tofacitinib. These receptors originate from a human donor with alopecia areata.

This clone was observed once. The V gene is TRBV27, the J gene TRBJ2-7; D unresolved. With 3 bases removed from V and 3 bases from J, the gap between germline ends came to 12 bases. CDR1 is MNHEY and CDR2 is SMNVEV in the germline V gene (reference sequence). The CDR3 sequence is 14 residues long. This CDR3 is CASSFYPGRYEQYF. The CDR3 DNA reads TGTGCCAGCAGTTTCTACCCCGGGCGCTACGAGCAGTACTTC.

The chain employs TRBV4-1 and TRBJ2-7; maybe TRBD2 (6 bases). Per germline, CDR1 MGHRA and CDR2 YSYEKL. The length of the CDR3 is 15 residues. Trimming left V 3 bases short and J 3 bases short, with 15 bases between. The CDR3 DNA sequence: TGCGCCAGCAGCCATCGGTCGGGCGGGGTCTACGAGCAGTACTTC. This codes for CASSHRSGGVYEQYF.

The chain is built from TRBV27 and TRBJ2-6; no clear D. CDR3 length: 15 amino acids. Between the trimmed V and J ends, which lost 0 bases and 0 bases, there was a span of 3 bases. The germline V gene encodes CDR1 MNHEY and CDR2 SMNVEV (reference sequence). The CDR3 DNA is TGTGCCAGCAGTTTATCCATCTCTGGGGCCAACGTCCTGACTTTC. Translating it yields CASSLSISGANVLTF. The full variable domain, with the rest looked up from reference TRBV27 and TRBJ2-6, is EAQVTQNPRYLITVTGKKLTVTCSQNMNHEYMSWYRQDPGLGLRQIYYSMNVEVTDKGDVPEGYKVSRKEKRNFPLILESPSPNQTSLYFCASSLSISGANVLTFGAGSRLTVL.

The rearrangement links TRBV5-1 to TRBJ1-5; possible D gene TRBD1, 6 bases. The CDR3 totals 15 residues. V gave up 0 bases and J gave up 4 bases, with 11 bases separating them. CDR1 is SGHRS and CDR2 is YFSETQ in the germline V gene. In DNA form, the CDR3 reads TGCGCCAGCAGCTTGGGGACAGTAGTGAATCAGCCCCAGCATTTT. Its translation: CASSLGTVVNQPQHF.

This chain joins TRBV4-2 and TRBJ2-3; D is perhaps TRBD2 (6 bases). Germline V CDR1 and CDR2: LGHNA, YNFKEQ. This CDR3 spans 15 amino acids. Trimming cost V 4 bases and J 2 bases, with 13 bases left between them. For the CDR3, the DNA is TGTGCCAGCAGCCGGGAAGTAGCGGACACAGATACGCAGTATTTT. Residues: CASSREVADTDTQYF.

For the CDR3, the DNA is TGTGCCAGCAGCTTATGGCGATTGGGTGAAAAACTGTTTTTT. Its translation: CASSLWRLGEKLFF. The chain uses TRBV5-6 and TRBJ1-4; D not certain. This CDR3 has 14 residues. The germline CDR1 and CDR2 sequences are SGHDT and YYEEEE. V shed 2 bases and J shed 7 bases, with 12 bases lying between them.

The genes are TRBV6-5 and TRBJ1-1, with TRBD1 identical over 12 bases. The V segment lost 4 bases and the J segment 1 base; nucleotides outside the gene matches: 4. Per germline, CDR1 MNHEY and CDR2 SVGAGI. The CDR3 runs 16 residues. CDR3 loop: CASSSGQGAWNTEAFF. In nucleotides, the CDR3 is TGTGCCAGCAGTTCGGGACAGGGGGCTTGGAACACTGAAGCTTTCTTT.

This clone appeared a few times. The chain carries TRBV6-5 and TRBJ2-7; the D is unclear. V shed 5 bases and J shed 3 bases, with 11 bases lying between them. This CDR3 region has 13 residues. CDR1 and CDR2 (germline): MNHEY, SVGAGI. The CDR3 DNA reads as TGTGCCAGCAGTCGCCCAAGTGGCTACGAGCAGTACTTC. This codes for CASSRPSGYEQYF.

This clone came up a few times. The chain recombines TRBV29-1 with TRBJ2-5, with D uncertain. The CDR3 runs 14 residues. Germline values: CDR1 SQVTM, CDR2 ANQGSEA. V gave up 0 bases and J gave up 2 bases, with 10 bases separating them. CDR3 DNA: TGCAGCGTTGAAGATCTCGGTGTTCAAGAGACCCAGTACTTC. Protein product: CSVEDLGVQETQYF.

This clone was counted once. Written as DNA, the CDR3 is TGTGCCAGCACCGAGGGGCAGACAGAAGCTTTCTTT. This translates into CASTEGQTEAFF. The genes are TRBV7-9 and TRBJ1-1, with a possible D match to TRBD1 (5 bases). This CDR3 has 12 amino acids. Germline assignment: CDR1 SEHNR and CDR2 FQNEAQ (reference sequence). V was cut by 7 bases and J by 8 bases, with 14 bases left in between.

This clone showed up just once. V usage is TRBV29-1 and J usage is TRBJ2-7; 8 positions agree with TRBD2. Germline CDR1 is SQVTM and CDR2 is ANQGSEA. The V segment lost 6 bases and the J segment 0 bases; nucleotides outside the gene matches: 10. This CDR3 comprises 15 residues. The CDR3: CSVGGGLRSSYEQYF. As DNA, the CDR3 is TGCAGCGTCGGGGGGGGACTTAGGAGCTCCTACGAGCAGTACTTC.

This chain joins TRBV6-5 and TRBJ2-1, with unresolved D. Germline assignment: CDR1 MNHEY and CDR2 SVGAGI. The CDR3 loop spans 15 amino acids. The ends were cut back, 1 base at V and 0 bases at J, with 7 bases in the middle. The CDR3 DNA reads as TGTGCCAGCAGTTACTTCGCGGTCTCCTACAATGAGCAGTTCTTC. Translating it yields CASSYFAVSYNEQFF.

This clone was detected only once. The chain couples TRBV29-1 to TRBJ2-7; 7 nucleotides agree with TRBD2. V lost 5 bases, J lost 7 bases, and 2 bases stayed unmatched. From germline, CDR1 is SQVTM and CDR2 ANQGSEA. This CDR3 comprises 10 residues. The CDR3 loop is CSVLGGEQYF. CDR3 in DNA: TGCAGCGTTTTGGGGGGGGAGCAGTACTTC.

This sequence joins TRBV13 and TRBJ2-2; D remains unclear. This CDR3 region has 12 residues. V lost 0 bases, J lost 7 bases, and 3 bases lay in between. Germline CDR1 PRHDT, CDR2 FYEKMQ (reference sequence). Here the CDR3 DNA reads TGTGCCAGCAGCTTAGGAGGCGGGGAGCTGTTTTTT. Its translation is CASSLGGGELFF.

The chain uses TRBV5-1 and TRBJ2-3, with TRBD2 identical over 9 bases. The CDR3 is made up of 16 amino acids. Germline-derived CDR1 and CDR2 are SGHRS and YFSETQ. The V segment lost 7 bases and the J segment 2 bases; nucleotides outside the gene matches: 11. CDR3 nucleotides: TGCGCCAGCTCGTTCGGTAGCGGGGGCCTCACAGATACGCAGTATTTT. Encoded protein: CASSFGSGGLTDTQYF.

The chain carries TRBV28 and TRBJ2-3; D remains ambiguous. This CDR3 has 16 amino acids. Per germline, CDR1 MDHEN and CDR2 SYDVKM. Trimming cost V 4 bases and J 0 bases, with 14 bases left between them. The CDR3 DNA sequence: TGTGCCAGCAGTTCCTCGACTGGAGCAAGCACAGATACGCAGTATTTT. Its translation is CASSSSTGASTDTQYF.

This clone was seen a single time. The gene calls are TRBV7-2 and TRBJ2-3; no clear D. This CDR3 region has 15 residues. CDR1 and CDR2 from the germline V gene are SGHTA and FQGNSA. V lost 4 bases, J lost 0 bases, and 11 bases lay in between. CDR3 nucleotide sequence: TGTGCCAGCAGCTCCCCCTGGGGTAGCACAGATACGCAGTATTTT. It is translated as CASSSPWGSTDTQYF.

The gene calls are TRBV20-1 and TRBJ2-1; D gene ambiguous. V gave up 2 bases and J gave up 6 bases, with 5 bases separating them. The CDR3 loop spans 11 amino acids. In germline, CDR1 is DFQATT, CDR2 SNEGSKA (reference sequence). The CDR3 spells CSARLVNEQFF. CDR3 DNA: TGCAGTGCTAGACTAGTCAATGAGCAGTTCTTC.

With respect to this clone: A read error may produce the germline difference seen at one junction end. The chain employs TRBV7-9 and TRBJ2-2; 7 positions agree with TRBD2. The CDR3 totals 15 residues. The germline V gene encodes CDR1 SEHNR and CDR2 FQNEAQ (reference sequence). Here the CDR3 reads CASSQDYAGAGELFF. The CDR3 DNA sequence: TGCGCCAGCAGCCAAGATTATGCGGGGGCCGGGGAGCTGTTTTTT.

This clone has a count of ten or more. The rearrangement joins TRBV7-9 to TRBJ2-7; D tentatively reads TRBD1 or TRBD2 (5 bases each). Germline CDR1 is SEHNR and CDR2 is FQNEAQ (reference sequence). The CDR3 sequence is 16 residues long. Between the trimmed V and J ends, which lost 5 bases and 7 bases, there was a span of 24 bases. The CDR3 region is CASSRSEGTFLGEQYF. CDR3 bases: TGTGCCAGCAGCCGAAGTGAGGGGACGTTTTTAGGAGAGCAGTACTTC.

The chain joins TRBV7-6 to TRBJ1-1, with a possible D match to TRBD1 (6 bases). Germline CDR1 is SGHVS and CDR2 is FNYEAQ. This CDR3 is built from 15 residues. Trimming cost V 5 bases and J 5 bases, with 18 bases left between them. The CDR3: CASSDPGTMGTEAFF. Written as DNA, the CDR3 is TGTGCCAGCAGCGATCCCGGGACAATGGGGACTGAAGCTTTCTTT.

The chain has TRBV12-5 and TRBJ1-2, with D maybe TRBD1 (5 bases). Trimming removed 5 bases from V and 1 base from J, with 17 bases in between. The CDR3 totals 16 residues. CDR1 is LGHNT and CDR2 is FRNRAP in the germline V gene. This CDR3 reads CASGLALRGSNYGYTF. The CDR3 DNA sequence: TGTGCTAGTGGTCTCGCTTTGAGGGGTAGTAACTATGGCTACACCTTC.

The table lists this clone with a count of one. J is TRBJ2-3 and V is TRBV4-1, with D perhaps TRBD2 (5 bases). The CDR3 has 13 residues. Germline loops: CDR1 MGHRA, CDR2 YSYEKL. V was trimmed by 1 base and J by 3 bases, leaving 5 bases between them. The CDR3 sequence: CASSQAGTDTQYF. The CDR3 DNA sequence: TGCGCCAGCAGCCAAGCGGGAACAGATACGCAGTATTTT.

The rearrangement links TRBV2 to TRBJ2-2, with TRBD1 matching over 8 bases. Germline-derived CDR1 and CDR2 are SNHLY and FYNNEI. J was trimmed by 4 bases and V by 10 bases; bases with no gene match: 2. This CDR3 region has 12 residues. The CDR3 DNA reads as TGTGCCACGGACAGGGCCACCGGGGAGCTGTTTTTT. It yields the protein CATDRATGELFF. Combining the CDR3 with reference TRBV2 and TRBJ2-2 gives the whole variable domain EPEVTQTPSHQVTQMGQEVILRCVPISNHLYFYWYRQILGQKVEFLVSFYNNEISEKSEIFDDQFSVERPDGSNFTLKIRSTKLEDSAMYFCATDRATGELFFGEGSRLTVL.

This clone has just one count. The V and J genes are TRBV19 and TRBJ2-1; 10 bases map to TRBD1. The germline gives CDR1 LNHDA, CDR2 SQIVND (reference sequence). The CDR3 contains 15 residues. V lost 6 bases to trimming and J lost 8 bases; unmatched junction nucleotides: 10. CDR3 sequence (DNA): TGTGCCAGTAGCACCCGGGACAGGGGATGGGATGAGCAGTTCTTC. This sequence encodes CASSTRDRGWDEQFF.

This chain joins TRBV7-6 and TRBJ1-1; no clear D. Looked up from germline, CDR1 is SGHVS and CDR2 is FNYEAQ. CDR3 size: 13 residues. V gave up 5 bases and J gave up 8 bases, with 15 bases separating them. CDR3 amino acids: CASSPQAGLEAFF. The CDR3 nucleotides read TGTGCCAGCAGCCCCCAGGCCGGACTGGAAGCTTTCTTT. The full variable domain, in which reference TRBV7-6 and TRBJ1-1 provide the parts outside the CDR3, is GAGVSQSPRYKVTKRGQDVALRCDPISGHVSLYWYRQALGQGPEFLTYFNYEAQQDKSGLPNDRFSAERPEGSISTLTIQRTEQRDSAMYRCASSPQAGLEAFFGQGTRLTVV.

This sequence joins TRBV23-1 and TRBJ2-7; possibly TRBD1 or TRBD2 for D (5 bases each). TRBV23-1 is labeled an ORF, and its function is uncertain. Trimming removed 2 bases from V and 3 bases from J, with 35 bases in between. This CDR3 is 22 amino acids long. The CDR3 DNA reads as TGCGCCAGCAGTCAAAAATCCCACCGTCCGTGGGGTGAACTAGGGACCGACTACGAGCAGTACTTC. It codes for CASSQKSHRPWGELGTDYEQYF.

The V and J genes are TRBV4-1 and TRBJ2-7; D is perhaps TRBD2 (6 bases). This CDR3 contains 17 residues. Germline CDR1 MGHRA, CDR2 YSYEKL. Trimming cost V 0 bases and J 4 bases, with 19 bases left between them. Written as DNA, the CDR3 is TGCGCCAGCAGCCAAGAAGAGGTGGTCAGCGGGTTATACGAGCAGTACTTC. It codes for CASSQEEVVSGLYEQYF.

V gene TRBV4-3 combines with J gene TRBJ2-1, with D unclear. V dropped 0 bases and J dropped 9 bases, with 9 bases sitting between them. The CDR3 is 13 residues long. Germline assignment: CDR1 LGHNA and CDR2 YSLEER. In DNA form, the CDR3 reads TGCGCCAGCAGCCAAGAGATTAGTACTGAGCAGTTCTTC. Its translation: CASSQEISTEQFF.

The gene calls are TRBV4-3 and TRBJ2-7; D is perhaps TRBD1 (6 bases). This CDR3 is 16 amino acids long. Germline loops: CDR1 LGHNA, CDR2 YSLEER. V was shortened by 0 bases and J by 5 bases, with 17 bases between the two germline ends. The CDR3 sequence is CASSQDTWAGADEQYF. Here the CDR3 DNA reads TGCGCCAGCAGCCAAGATACATGGGCAGGGGCAGACGAGCAGTACTTC.